Listed here is a single T cell receptor (beta chain). As yet, its antigen is unknown. This record comes from a study of cytotoxic CD8 clonotypes in ibrutinib-treated CLL. Study information: Within the patient group, around twelve were relapsed/refractory and approximately 16 treatment-naive, and about 17 were IGHV unmutated. Patients attained about 25 partial and 2 complete responses; at median approximately 68 months, approximately 15 remained remitted while approximately 12 progressed. Study-wide results and limits: Exceeding age-matched healthy donors, baseline clonality also tracked the counts of circulating CD8+ T cells. Clonality was higher at ibrutinib response and returned toward baseline at progression.

The table came from immunoSEQ multiplex PCR; TCRdb's copy has only in-frame clones and leaves some out. The table lists 150,000 to 200,000 clones, about 80% of them singletons. The receptor comes from a human donor with chronic lymphocytic leukemia. The source material was PBMCs, sampled after 12 months of ibrutinib treatment.

The CDR3 spells CSVERGDRGSYEQYF. DNA for the CDR3: TGCAGCGTTGAACGGGGGGACAGGGGCTCCTACGAGCAGTACTTC. The rearrangement links TRBV29-1 to TRBJ2-7, with TRBD1 matching 10 bases. CDR1 and CDR2 (germline): SQVTM, ANQGSEA. V lost 2 bases and J lost 0; bases outside the gene matches: 4. The CDR3 contains 15 residues.